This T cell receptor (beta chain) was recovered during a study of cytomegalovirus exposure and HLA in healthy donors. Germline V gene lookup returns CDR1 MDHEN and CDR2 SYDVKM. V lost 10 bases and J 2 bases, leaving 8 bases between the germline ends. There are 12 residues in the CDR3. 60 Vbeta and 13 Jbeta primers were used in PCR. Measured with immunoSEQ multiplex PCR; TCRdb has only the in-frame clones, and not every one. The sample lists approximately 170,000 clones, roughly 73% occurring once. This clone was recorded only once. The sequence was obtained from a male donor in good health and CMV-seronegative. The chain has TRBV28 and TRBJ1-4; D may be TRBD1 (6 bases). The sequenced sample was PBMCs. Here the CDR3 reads CAIGQTNEKLFF. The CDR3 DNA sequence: TGTGCCATAGGACAGACTAATGAAAAACTGTTTTTT.